This TCR beta chain was identified during a study of T cells in Graves' hyperthyroidism and ophthalmopathy. There are a few counts of this clonotype. No antigen is known for it. Researchers took RNA transcripts and amplified the TCR beta CDR3 regions from them. RT-PCR in the first round (using the HTBI primer set) targeted the TCR CDR3. One entry per CDR3 protein results from TCRdb running MiXCR on the multiplex PCR reads. The sample consists of hundreds of thousands of distinct CDR3 sequences, 14% of them appearing once. Study-wide results and caveats: The model foresaw ophthalmopathy a median 6.5 months prior to onset.

Material for sequencing was blood. The receptor's source is a middle-aged woman with Graves' hyperthyroidism.

Here the CDR3 reads CASIPRSSGSYEQYF. The CDR3 coding sequence is TGCGCCAGCATCCCCCGGTCTAGCGGGTCCTACGAGCAGTACTTC. The chain joins TRBV10-2 to TRBJ2-7; TRBD2 aligns across 8 bases. The CDR3 has 15 amino acids. Germline loops: CDR1 WSHSY, CDR2 SAAADI. J gave up 1 base and V 7 bases, and 9 bases lay outside the gene matches.